Listed below are T cell receptor beta chains from one sample, sequenced in a study of shared clonotypes between healthy human individuals. The assay was immunoSEQ multiplex PCR, and TCRdb's table has in-frame clones only and misses some. The data show roughly 2,300,000 clones, just under 95% seen once. Sequencing was performed on naive CD4+ T cells from PBMCs. These receptors were collected from a man between 18 and 29 years old in good health. Some clones in this sample may be carry-over from other donors' samples. Both conserved end residues are part of each CDR3. A D gene is named only where the DNA matches it firmly. Part of the rows lack a size; the others show once, few, many or a class for expanded clones.

>TRBV9|TRBJ2-7|NA|NA
CASSLAGYSYEQYF
TGTGCCAGCAGCTTGGCAGGGTACAGCTACGAGCAGTACTTC
>TRBV7-3|TRBJ2-5|TRBD2|NA
CASSTLAGGQETQYF
TGTGCCAGCAGCACACTAGCGGGAGGGCAAGAGACCCAGTACTTC
>TRBV7-9|TRBJ2-2|NA|NA
CASSLGSQPGELFF
TGTGCCAGCAGCTTAGGGTCCCAACCCGGGGAGCTGTTTTTT
>TRBV15|TRBJ2-1|NA|NA
CATSREPSSYNEQFF
TGTGCCACCAGCAGAGAACCGAGCTCCTACAATGAGCAGTTCTTC
>TRBV18|TRBJ1-1|TRBD1|few
CASSPRDREAFF
TGTGCCAGCTCACCGCGGGACAGAGAAGCTTTCTTT
>TRBV30|TRBJ2-5|NA|NA
CAWSPFQTAVGTQYF
TGTGCCTGGAGTCCCTTCCAGACGGCGGTGGGGACCCAGTACTTC
>TRBV19|TRBJ1-2|NA|once
CASGILMGDGYTF
TGTGCCAGTGGTATCTTGATGGGGGATGGCTACACCTTC
>TRBV27|TRBJ1-5|NA|once
CASSSPGGPQHF
TGTGCCAGCAGTTCTCCGGGTGGGCCCCAGCATTTT
>TRBV5-1|TRBJ2-7|NA|NA
CASTQGGNPYEQYF
TGCGCCAGCACCCAAGGTGGGAACCCCTACGAGCAGTACTTC
>TRBV2|TRBJ2-7|TRBD1|NA
CASMPGQGAPEQYF
TGTGCCAGCATGCCGGGACAGGGGGCCCCGGAGCAGTACTTC
>TRBV28|TRBJ1-4|NA|NA
CASIGAGDEKLFF
TGTGCCAGCATCGGGGCGGGAGATGAAAAACTGTTTTTT
>TRBV29-1|TRBJ2-1|TRBD1|NA
CSVVWGRQGAHNEQFF
TGCAGCGTTGTGTGGGGGAGACAGGGGGCACACAATGAGCAGTTCTTC
>TRBV7-3|TRBJ2-4|TRBD1|few
CASSLGQEKYF
TGTGCCAGCAGCTTGGGACAGGAGAAGTACTTC
>TRBV9|TRBJ1-1|TRBD1|NA
CASSVGDDRGSWNTEAFF
TGTGCCAGCAGCGTAGGTGACGACAGGGGATCTTGGAACACTGAAGCTTTCTTT
>TRBV5-1|TRBJ2-1|NA|NA
CASSAVAGSYNEQFF
TGCGCCAGCAGTGCCGTGGCGGGCTCCTACAATGAGCAGTTCTTC
>TRBV6-5|TRBJ1-3|NA|NA
CASSYGGTGENTIYF
TGTGCCAGCAGTTACGGTGGGACTGGGGAAAACACCATATATTTT
>TRBV6-6|TRBJ1-1|NA|NA
CASSRGRGTEAFF
TGTGCCAGCAGTCGGGGGAGAGGGACTGAAGCTTTCTTT
>TRBV11-2|TRBJ2-2|NA|NA
CASSLGQFYPGELFF
TGTGCCAGCAGCTTAGGCCAATTCTATCCCGGGGAGCTGTTTTTT
>TRBV5-4|TRBJ2-1|NA|NA
CASSLDELGEQFF
TGTGCCAGCAGCCTGGACGAACTTGGTGAGCAGTTCTTC
>TRBV5-1|TRBJ1-4|TRBD1|NA
CASSHRTGGEAEKLFF
TGCGCCAGCAGCCATAGGACAGGGGGCGAAGCTGAAAAACTGTTTTTT
>TRBV15|TRBJ2-5|TRBD2|NA
CATSRDVGGTGPQYF
TGTGCCACCAGCAGAGATGTGGGGGGGACCGGGCCCCAGTACTTC
>TRBV11-1|TRBJ1-3|TRBD1|NA
CASAGQASGNTIYF
TGTGCCAGCGCGGGACAGGCCTCTGGAAACACCATATATTTT
>TRBV29-1|TRBJ2-3|NA|NA
CSAQEAADTQYF
TGCAGTGCCCAGGAGGCGGCAGATACGCAGTATTTT
>TRBV28|TRBJ1-3|NA|once
CASSPPKGNTIYF
TGTGCCAGCAGTCCTCCCAAAGGAAACACCATATATTTT
>TRBV19|TRBJ1-5|NA|once
CASSILRDGALDRQPQHF
TGTGCCAGTAGTATCCTCAGGGACGGGGCCCTAGACAGACAGCCCCAGCATTTT
>TRBV9|TRBJ1-3|NA|NA
CASSVGGVSGNTIYF
TGTGCCAGCAGCGTAGGAGGGGTATCTGGAAACACCATATATTTT
>TRBV28|TRBJ2-1|TRBD1|once
CASSFSDRDNEQFF
TGTGCCAGCAGTTTTTCTGACAGGGACAATGAGCAGTTCTTC
>TRBV7-2|TRBJ1-1|TRBD1|NA
CASSSQGGPTEAFF
TGTGCCAGCAGCTCCCAGGGGGGCCCCACTGAAGCTTTCTTT